This TCR beta chain was obtained from a study of cytomegalovirus exposure and HLA in healthy donors. Regarding the study as a whole: It has been reported that TCR beta sequences accurately predicted the HLA-A and HLA-B alleles of most subjects. There were about 160 TCR beta chains listed as cytomegalovirus-associated. Whilst most TCR sequences proved rare, a subset of public TCRs occurred across many donors. In vitro assays verified that a few CMV-associated chains recognized CMV antigens specifically.

With 60 Vbeta and 13 Jbeta primers, the PCR was carried out. Generated by immunoSEQ multiplex PCR, the TCRdb table keeps only in-frame clones and is missing some. The repertoire holds under 150,000 clones, approximately 82% seen once, with approximately 2.6% in the top ten. Germline CDR1 and CDR2: MGHRA and YSYEKL. V gave up 6 bases and J gave up 2 bases; unmatched junction bases: 5. The CDR3 spans 14 residues. About this clone itself: No antigen is known for it.

The rearrangement joins TRBV4-1 to TRBJ1-1; 8 bases match TRBD1. The TCR sequence derives from a boy aged 2 to 10 in good health and CMV-seronegative. Material for sequencing was PBMCs. The CDR3, as DNA: TGCGCCAGCAGTCCGGACAGGGTCAACACTGAAGCTTTCTTT. It is translated as CASSPDRVNTEAFF.